Shown below are 31 T cell receptor beta chains from a single sample sequenced in a study of vaccination effects on CD4 cells after COVID-19. Sequencing in the ViraFEST assay came after antigen-specific CD4+ T cells had been expanded with viral peptide pools, which were used to stimulate PBMC. Culturing for about 9 days preceded CD4+ T cell isolation. Nucleocapsid antibodies were negative in the vaccine recipients, who had never had SARS-CoV-2 infection. Their target antigens are unknown. Method: immunoSEQ multiplex PCR; TCRdb's copy keeps in-frame clones and lacks some. The data contain tens of thousands of clones, roughly 72% of them singletons. The sample was CD4+ T cells from PBMCs cultured with HCoV-OC43 spike peptides, taken before COVID-19 vaccination. Described subset: HCoV-OC43 spike overlapping peptide pool stimulation. The source of these receptors is a human donor who received a COVID-19 vaccine.

This chain uses TRBV6-5 with TRBJ2-1; D is unresolved. The V gene lost 0 bases and the J gene lost 0 bases, with 9 bases spanning the gap. Germline assignment: CDR1 MNHEY and CDR2 SVGAGI. This CDR3 has 16 amino acids. The DNA for the CDR3 is TGTGCCAGCAGTTACTCGAATGCGCGCTCCTACAATGAGCAGTTCTTC. This gives the protein CASSYSNARSYNEQFF.

The rearrangement joins TRBV11-3 to TRBJ2-5; the D gene is possibly TRBD2 (6 bases). Trimming took off 2 bases at V and 5 bases at J, with 15 bases between the two ends. Germline loops: CDR1 SGHNT, CDR2 YENEEA. CDR3 length: 15 amino acids. This CDR3 reads CASSLSTGDGETQYF. The DNA for the CDR3 is TGTGCCAGCAGCTTATCGACGGGGGATGGGGAGACCCAGTACTTC.

The chain has TRBV19 and TRBJ1-2; D might be TRBD1 (6 bases). V dropped 9 bases and J dropped 4 bases, with 12 bases sitting between them. Germline CDR1 reads LNHDA; CDR2 reads SQIVND (reference sequence). The CDR3 is 12 residues long. The CDR3 reads CASQTGPYGYTF. The CDR3 coding sequence is TGTGCCAGCCAGACAGGCCCCTATGGCTACACCTTC.

This chain joins TRBV18 and TRBJ1-1, with TRBD1 identical over 7 bases. The V gene's germline CDR1 is KGHSH and CDR2 LQKENI. The length of the CDR3 is 17 residues. Germline trimming cut 4 bases from V and 2 bases from J; bases unmatched to any gene: 13. The CDR3 DNA reads TGTGCCAGCTCACGCAACGCGGGGACAGCCGATAACACTGAAGCTTTCTTT. Translating gives CASSRNAGTADNTEAFF.

The chain recombines TRBV7-9 with TRBJ2-6; 9 bases match TRBD1. CDR3 length: 18 residues. The ends lost 3 bases at V and 0 bases at J; junction bases unmatched: 6. CDR1 is SEHNR and CDR2 is FQNEAQ in the germline V gene (reference sequence). CDR3 bases: TGTGCCAGCAGCTTCGGGGACAGGGTGTACTCTGGGGCCAACGTCCTGACTTTC. It specifies CASSFGDRVYSGANVLTF.

The chain employs TRBV18 and TRBJ2-2; D gene unclear. Germline CDR1 is KGHSH and CDR2 is LQKENI. V lost 1 base to trimming and J lost 1 base, with 7 bases between them. This CDR3 comprises 15 residues. The CDR3 coding sequence is TGTGCCAGCTCACCACTTACTCAGAACACCGGGGAGCTGTTTTTT. Amino acid sequence: CASSPLTQNTGELFF. Looking up the rest from reference TRBV18 and TRBJ2-2 gives the full variable domain: NAGVMQNPRHLVRRRGQEARLRCSPMKGHSHVYWYRQLPEEGLKFMVYLQKENIIDESGMPKERFSAEFPKEGPSILRIQQVVRGDSAAYFCASSPLTQNTGELFFGEGSRLTVL.

J is TRBJ2-1 and V is TRBV2, with unresolved D. V lost 7 bases and J 0 bases, leaving 7 bases between the germline ends. Germline CDR1 is SNHLY and CDR2 is FYNNEI. CDR3 length equals 13 residues. The CDR3 nucleotides are TGTGCCAGCACCCTGGGCTCCTACAATGAGCAGTTCTTC. Translated, it gives CASTLGSYNEQFF.

This chain joins TRBV6-5 and TRBJ1-1; weak D call: TRBD1 (5 bases). Germline V lookup: CDR1 MNHEY, CDR2 SVGAGI. Trimming took 6 bases from V and 1 from J, leaving 12 bases between them. The CDR3 has 14 amino acids. CDR3 nucleotide sequence: TGTGCCAGCAGAGATTTTCAGGGGAACACTGAAGCTTTCTTT. It codes for CASRDFQGNTEAFF.

The chain recombines TRBV6-5 with TRBJ1-2; TRBD1 aligns across 9 bases. V gave up 5 bases and J gave up 4 bases; unmatched junction bases: 5. The germline V gene has CDR1 MNHEY and CDR2 SVGAGI. This CDR3 comprises 14 residues. CDR3 in amino acids: CASSRGTGFYGYTF. CDR3 DNA: TGTGCCAGCAGTAGGGGGACAGGGTTCTATGGCTACACCTTC.

The rearrangement links TRBV30 to TRBJ1-5, with TRBD1 matching 10 bases. The CDR3 sequence is 14 residues long. Trimming cost V 2 bases and J 9 bases; bases outside gene matches: 7. Germline lookup yields CDR1 GTSNPN and CDR2 SVGIG (reference sequence). The CDR3 sequence is CAWSSDRGRWPQHF. DNA of the CDR3: TGTGCCTGGAGTTCGGACAGGGGGAGATGGCCCCAGCATTTT.

This clone was counted a few times. The chain carries TRBV6-1 and TRBJ1-6, with 7 bases aligning to TRBD1. The length of the CDR3 is 13 residues. V trimming: 3 bases; J trimming: 7 bases; junction bases outside the gene matches: 0. From germline, CDR1 is MNHNS and CDR2 SASEGT. CDR3 DNA sequence: TGTGCCAGCAGTGAGACAGGGAATTCACCCCTCCACTTT. Translating gives CASSETGNSPLHF.

This clone occurred a few times. This sequence joins TRBV29-1 and TRBJ2-2; 10 bases match TRBD1. The CDR3 length is 14 residues. Trimming removed 6 bases from V and 2 bases from J; junction bases left unmatched: 3. Germline CDR1 and CDR2: SQVTM and ANQGSEA. Here the CDR3 reads CSVWDRGNTGELFF. CDR3 nucleotide sequence: TGCAGCGTATGGGACAGGGGTAACACCGGGGAGCTGTTTTTT.

This clone occurred once. The chain joins TRBV3-1 (or the pseudogene TRBV3-2) to TRBJ2-7, with D tentatively TRBD1 or TRBD2 (6 bases each). Looked up from germline, CDR1 is LGHDT and CDR2 is YNNKEL (reference sequence). The CDR3 loop spans 16 amino acids. Trimming shortened V by 5 bases and J by 0 bases, and 17 bases separated the two germline ends. CDR3 in amino acids: CASSLRWGASSYEQYV. In nucleotides, the CDR3 is TGTGCCAGCAGCTTACGTTGGGGGGCAAGCTCCTACGAGCAGTACGTC.

The V and J genes are TRBV19 and TRBJ2-2; TRBD2 is a possible D gene (6 bases). CDR3 length: 14 amino acids. In germline, CDR1 is LNHDA, CDR2 SQIVND (reference sequence). V shed 4 bases and J shed 6 bases, with 12 bases lying between them. This CDR3 is CASSRDFASGELFF. The DNA of the CDR3 is TGTGCCAGTAGTAGGGACTTCGCCTCCGGGGAGCTGTTTTTT.

With respect to this clone: The sample carries other DNA sequences with the same CDR3. The chain recombines TRBV18 with TRBJ1-5; tentatively, D is TRBD1 (5 bases). The CDR3 runs to 16 residues. V was pared by 4 bases and J by 1 base, with 14 bases between. Germline V CDR1 and CDR2: KGHSH, LQKENI. CDR3 sequence: CASSLGPGGSNQPQHF. As DNA, the CDR3 is TGTGCCAGCTCACTCGGGCCTGGGGGGAGCAATCAGCCCCAGCATTTT.

The V gene is TRBV28, the J gene TRBJ1-4; D is unclear. The CDR3 runs to 14 residues. Deletions cut 6 bases from V and 8 bases from J, with 16 bases between. The germline V gene has CDR1 MDHEN and CDR2 SYDVKM. In nucleotides, the CDR3 is TGTGCCAGCAGCCCCCTTTTTAGGCAGGAAAAACTGTTTTTT. Amino acids: CASSPLFRQEKLFF. Full variable domain (remainder filled in from reference TRBV28 and TRBJ1-4): DVKVTQSSRYLVKRTGEKVFLECVQDMDHENMFWYRQDPGLGLRLIYFSYDVKMKEKGDIPEGYSVSREKKERFSLILESASTNQTSMYLCASSPLFRQEKLFFGSGTQLSVL.

In DNA, the CDR3 is TGTGCCAGCAGCTTGGCCGGGGGCCCTTCTGGAAACACCATATATTTT. It translates to CASSLAGGPSGNTIYF. The V and J genes are TRBV5-8 and TRBJ1-3; tentatively, D is TRBD1 (6 bases). Germline V gene lookup returns CDR1 SGHTS and CDR2 YDEGEE. The V gene lost 0 bases and the J gene lost 1 base, with 11 bases spanning the gap. The CDR3 consists of 16 residues.

This clone was seen more than once but under ten times. The J gene is TRBJ2-1, the V gene TRBV28; tentative D call: TRBD2 (5 bases). Trimming removed 5 bases from V and 7 bases from J, with 9 bases in between. Germline V gene lookup returns CDR1 MDHEN and CDR2 SYDVKM. CDR3 size: 12 residues. CDR3 DNA sequence: TGTGCCAGCAGTACTAGGATAAATGAGCAGTTCTTC. This translates into CASSTRINEQFF.

The V and J genes are TRBV5-1 and TRBJ1-1, with TRBD1 matching over 7 bases. J was trimmed by 1 base and V by 0 bases; bases with no gene match: 0. The CDR3 totals 14 residues. Germline CDR1 is SGHRS and CDR2 is YFSETQ. The CDR3 DNA follows: TGCGCCAGCAGCTTGGAGGGGGCGAACACTGAAGCTTTCTTT. Its translation is CASSLEGANTEAFF.

The chain combines TRBV2 with TRBJ1-2; 8 bases align to TRBD1. The germline gives CDR1 SNHLY, CDR2 FYNNEI. Unmatched junction bases numbered 10, after V lost 7 bases and J lost 0 bases. CDR3 length: 16 amino acids. As DNA, the CDR3 is TGTGCCAGCAACCGGGACAGGCCAAACTCTAACTATGGCTACACCTTC. It specifies CASNRDRPNSNYGYTF. The whole variable domain, remainder taken from reference TRBV2 and TRBJ1-2, is EPEVTQTPSHQVTQMGQEVILRCVPISNHLYFYWYRQILGQKVEFLVSFYNNEISEKSEIFDDQFSVERPDGSNFTLKIRSTKLEDSAMYFCASNRDRPNSNYGYTFGSGTRLTVV.

The chain employs TRBV5-1 and TRBJ1-4; D is uncertain. The germline V and J ends were trimmed by 3 bases and 0 bases, with 6 bases remaining between them. The length of the CDR3 is 14 residues. Germline loops: CDR1 SGHRS, CDR2 YFSETQ. The CDR3 DNA is TGCGCCAGCAGCTCGGGAACAACTAATGAAAAACTGTTTTTT. As protein: CASSSGTTNEKLFF.

This clone has more than one count but fewer than ten. The chain links TRBV30 to TRBJ1-1; D might be TRBD1 (5 bases). From germline, CDR1 is GTSNPN and CDR2 SVGIG (reference sequence). This CDR3 region has 15 residues. Trimming pared 4 bases from V and 0 bases from J, leaving 15 bases between. For the CDR3, the DNA is TGTGCCTGGAAAAGTGGGGGGACCATGAACACTGAAGCTTTCTTT. Translation: CAWKSGGTMNTEAFF.

The chain is built from TRBV6-5 and TRBJ1-3, with 8 bases fitting TRBD1. The CDR3 covers 13 residues. Trimming at V came to 2 bases and at J to 8 bases, leaving 2 bases not matched to a gene. CDR1 is MNHEY and CDR2 is SVGAGI in the germline V gene. As DNA, the CDR3 is TGTGCCAGCAGTTACGCGACAGGGGACACCATATATTTT. Protein product: CASSYATGDTIYF.

The chain recombines TRBV5-1 with TRBJ2-5, with D unclear. The CDR3 totals 16 residues. V lost 2 bases and J 8 bases, leaving 22 bases between the germline ends. The germline V gene has CDR1 SGHRS and CDR2 YFSETQ. The CDR3 region is CASSFRRASQDLTQYF. The CDR3 nucleotides read TGCGCCAGCAGCTTTAGACGAGCATCCCAAGACCTTACCCAGTACTTC.

V gene TRBV19 combines with J gene TRBJ2-3, with 7 bases fitting TRBD2. Losses at the gene ends were 4 bases for V and 2 bases for J; bases not matched to a gene: 3. CDR1 LNHDA and CDR2 SQIVND come from the germline V gene (reference sequence). The CDR3 consists of 14 residues. The CDR3 sequence: CASSRGGFTDTQYF. DNA for the CDR3: TGTGCCAGTAGTAGGGGGGGGTTCACAGATACGCAGTATTTT.

This clone occurred a few times. This rearrangement joins TRBV19 to TRBJ1-1; D remains unclear. The CDR3 totals 16 residues. Germline values: CDR1 LNHDA, CDR2 SQIVND (reference sequence). Trimming took off 6 bases at V and 1 base at J, with 18 bases between the two ends. The CDR3 loop reads CASRTLWVGENTEAFF. The CDR3 DNA reads TGTGCCAGTAGAACACTATGGGTCGGGGAGAACACTGAAGCTTTCTTT.

The chain employs TRBV3-1 (or the pseudogene TRBV3-2) and TRBJ2-1; 13 bases are shared with TRBD2. Germline V CDR1 and CDR2: LGHDT, YNNKEL (reference sequence). The length of the CDR3 is 16 residues. V was clipped by 5 bases and J by 3 bases; unmatched bases: 4. CDR3 region: CASSMRTSGGYNEQFF. The CDR3, as DNA: TGTGCCAGCAGCATGCGGACTAGCGGGGGCTACAATGAGCAGTTCTTC.

The rearrangement links TRBV15 to TRBJ1-6; possible D gene TRBD1, 6 bases. The CDR3 spans 16 residues. Germline V lookup: CDR1 LNHNV, CDR2 YYDKDF (reference sequence). Trimming left V 8 bases short and J 8 bases short, with 22 bases between. CDR3 nucleotides: TGTGCCACCCAACCCGGGCTTTGGGGGGCTGATTCACCCCTCCACTTT. Protein sequence: CATQPGLWGADSPLHF.

This chain connects TRBV18 to TRBJ1-3; 8 bases match TRBD1. Germline V gene lookup returns CDR1 KGHSH and CDR2 LQKENI. This CDR3 spans 17 amino acids. The V and J ends lost 1 base and 1 base, in that order; junction bases with no gene match: 6. The CDR3 coding sequence is TGTGCCAGCTCACCACTCCCCGACAGGGGATCTGGAAACACCATATATTTT. Amino acids: CASSPLPDRGSGNTIYF.

This clone occurred once. This chain connects TRBV15 to TRBJ2-2, with D perhaps TRBD1 (6 bases). CDR1 is LNHNV and CDR2 is YYDKDF in the germline V gene (reference sequence). The V end lost 2 bases, the J end lost 7 bases, and 14 bases lay between the germline ends. This CDR3 contains 15 residues. CDR3 sequence (DNA): TGTGCCACCAGCAGATCTCCCTCAGGGGTCGGGGAGCTGTTTTTT. Protein product: CATSRSPSGVGELFF.

The chain combines TRBV12-5 with TRBJ2-5; 7 nucleotides line up with TRBD1. Germline assignment: CDR1 LGHNT and CDR2 FRNRAP. This CDR3 is 16 amino acids long. Trimming removed 5 bases from V and 0 bases from J; junction bases left unmatched: 9. CDR3 in amino acids: CASGIGTALYQETQYF. As DNA, the CDR3 is TGTGCTAGTGGTATCGGGACAGCCCTGTACCAAGAGACCCAGTACTTC. Filled out from reference TRBV12-5 and TRBJ2-5, the complete variable domain reads DARVTQTPRHKVTEMGQEVTMRCQPILGHNTVFWYRQTMMQGLELLAYFRNRAPLDDSGMPKDRFSAEMPDATLATLKIQPSEPRDSAVYFCASGIGTALYQETQYFGPGTRLLVL.